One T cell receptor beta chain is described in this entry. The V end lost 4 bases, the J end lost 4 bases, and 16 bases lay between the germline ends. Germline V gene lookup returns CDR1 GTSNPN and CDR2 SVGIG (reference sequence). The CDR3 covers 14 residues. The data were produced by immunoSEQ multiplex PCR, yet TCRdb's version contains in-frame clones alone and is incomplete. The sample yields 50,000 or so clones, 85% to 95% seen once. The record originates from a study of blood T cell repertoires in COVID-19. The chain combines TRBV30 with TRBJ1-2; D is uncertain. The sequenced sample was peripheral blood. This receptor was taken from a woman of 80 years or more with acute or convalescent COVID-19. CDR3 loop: CAWTPGGGGYGYTF. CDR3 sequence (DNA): TGTGCCTGGACCCCTGGCGGTGGTGGCTATGGCTACACCTTC.